This TCR beta chain appears in the sequencing data of a study of tumor-infiltrating lymphocytes in localized non-small cell lung cancer. Regarding the study as a whole: Higher tumor T cell infiltration than in uninvolved lung was supported by TCRbeta sequencing. No link was found between tumor T-cell fraction and recurrence-free survival. Different pieces of the same tissue went to different assays, confounding technical variation with intratumor heterogeneity. Not all patients were TCR sequenced, owing to tissue quantity.

Data came from immunoSEQ multiplex PCR; TCRdb stores just in-frame clones and leaves some out. The sample contains about 18,000 clones, 73% of which appear only once. Germline assignment: CDR1 LGHNA and CDR2 YNFKEQ. J lost 3 bases, V lost 0 bases, and 1 base had no gene match. The CDR3 is 16 amino acids. Worth noting for this clone: What it binds is unknown.

This rearrangement joins TRBV4-2 to TRBJ2-3; 12 nucleotides line up with TRBD2. This TCR derives from a human donor with non-small cell lung cancer. Sample: lung tumor tissue. This CDR3 is CASSQDGLAGTDTQYF. CDR3 nucleotides: TGTGCCAGCAGCCAAGACGGACTAGCGGGAACAGATACGCAGTATTTT.